This T cell receptor beta chain was documented in a study of blood T cell repertoires in COVID-19. TCRdb keeps only in-frame clones here, not all; method: immunoSEQ multiplex PCR. The sample shows fewer than 250,000 clones, approximately 86% of them seen only once. Study members were between roughly 18 and 89 years old and lived in approximately 25 US regions. Categorization into cohorts depended on clinical history that participants reported. Source material: PBMCs or T cells enriched from blood (not recorded which). The TCR comes from a woman aged 40 to 50 with acute COVID-19.

The CDR3, as DNA: TGTGCCAGCTCACCAGGGGAGGTCGATTCCTACGAGCAGTACTTC. It yields the protein CASSPGEVDSYEQYF. V usage is TRBV18 and J usage is TRBJ2-7; D is perhaps TRBD2 (6 bases). Germline-derived CDR1 and CDR2 are KGHSH and LQKENI. CDR3 length: 15 residues. Trimming took 2 bases from V and 1 from J, leaving 12 bases between them. Together with reference TRBV18 and TRBJ2-7, the CDR3 gives the full variable domain: NAGVMQNPRHLVRRRGQEARLRCSPMKGHSHVYWYRQLPEEGLKFMVYLQKENIIDESGMPKERFSAEFPKEGPSILRIQQVVRGDSAAYFCASSPGEVDSYEQYFGPGTRLTVT.